Listed below are T cell receptor beta chains from one sample, sequenced in a study of T-cell memory formation after mild COVID-19. MiXCR was run by TCRdb on the 5' RACE reads, yielding one entry per CDR3 protein. The sample holds 550,000 to 700,000 distinct CDR3 sequences, roughly 17% seen once. Sequenced: PBMCs or a T cell subset sorted from them (not recorded which). Receptor source: an adult woman who had mild COVID-19 (a few samples of this study predate the infection). Cell type and time point are not known. Both conserved end residues are part of each CDR3. Fields, in order: D gene, clone size, V gene, J gene, CDR3 DNA, CDR3 protein. D genes are given only for firm matches. Not every row has a clone size; where given, it reads once, few, many or a size class.

D gene: NA
clone size: NA
V gene: TRBV7-2
J gene: TRBJ2-7
CDR3 DNA: TGTGCCAGCAGCTCATCGGGACCCTACGAGCAGTACTTC
CDR3 protein: CASSSSGPYEQYF

D gene: NA
clone size: NA
V gene: TRBV12-3/TRBV12-4
J gene: TRBJ1-1
CDR3 DNA: TGTGCCAGCAGTTTCCCTAGGCGCGGCACTGAAGCTTTCTTT
CDR3 protein: CASSFPRRGTEAFF

D gene: NA
clone size: NA
V gene: TRBV9
J gene: TRBJ1-3
CDR3 DNA: TGTGCCAGCAGCGCAAGCGGGGGCGGTGGAAACACCATATATTTT
CDR3 protein: CASSASGGGGNTIYF

D gene: NA
clone size: few
V gene: TRBV5-4
J gene: TRBJ2-1
CDR3 DNA: TGTGCCAGCAGCTTACTAGCAGGAAAGGGCTACAATGAGCAGTTCTTC
CDR3 protein: CASSLLAGKGYNEQFF

D gene: TRBD1
clone size: few
V gene: TRBV6-2/TRBV6-3
J gene: TRBJ2-6
CDR3 DNA: TGTGCCACAGGACAGGAGGGGGCCAACGTCCTGACTTTC
CDR3 protein: CATGQEGANVLTF

D gene: NA
clone size: NA
V gene: TRBV9
J gene: TRBJ1-4
CDR3 DNA: TGTGCCAGCAGCGTAGACGGGGATTCTAATGAAAAACTGTTTTTT
CDR3 protein: CASSVDGDSNEKLFF

D gene: NA
clone size: NA
V gene: TRBV12-3/TRBV12-4
J gene: TRBJ2-3
CDR3 DNA: TGTGCCAGCAGTTTAGTTGAAAGGTCAGATACGCAGTATTTT
CDR3 protein: CASSLVERSDTQYF

D gene: NA
clone size: NA
V gene: TRBV19
J gene: TRBJ2-5
CDR3 DNA: TGTGCCAGTAGTACGCAGTTCACCGCGGGAGAGACCCAGTACTTC
CDR3 protein: CASSTQFTAGETQYF

D gene: TRBD2
clone size: many
V gene: TRBV20-1
J gene: TRBJ2-5
CDR3 DNA: TGCAGTGCTAGAGTGTTGTTAGCGGGACAAGAGACCCAGTACTTC
CDR3 protein: CSARVLLAGQETQYF

D gene: NA
clone size: NA
V gene: TRBV6-2/TRBV6-3
J gene: TRBJ2-1
CDR3 DNA: TGTGCCAGCAGTTACTCGGAAAGTAGGTGGAATGAGCAGTTCTTC
CDR3 protein: CASSYSESRWNEQFF

D gene: NA
clone size: NA
V gene: TRBV4-3
J gene: TRBJ1-2
CDR3 DNA: TGCGCCAGCAGCCAAGATCAATTGGGTGGCTACACCTTC
CDR3 protein: CASSQDQLGGYTF

D gene: NA
clone size: NA
V gene: TRBV12-3/TRBV12-4
J gene: TRBJ1-1
CDR3 DNA: TGTGCCAGCAGCTCAGGGACATCGGAAGCTTTCTTT
CDR3 protein: CASSSGTSEAFF

D gene: TRBD1
clone size: few
V gene: TRBV25-1
J gene: TRBJ1-5
CDR3 DNA: TGTGCCAGCAGTGAGAGACAGGGAAGTCAGCCCCAGCATTTT
CDR3 protein: CASSERQGSQPQHF

D gene: TRBD1
clone size: few
V gene: TRBV11-2
J gene: TRBJ2-7
CDR3 DNA: TGTGCCAGCAGCTCCCCTTTGACAGGGGTCTACGAGCAGTACTTC
CDR3 protein: CASSSPLTGVYEQYF

D gene: NA
clone size: NA
V gene: TRBV20-1
J gene: TRBJ1-1
CDR3 DNA: TGCAGTGCTAGAGAAGGTTCGACAGGGAACACTGAAGCTTTCTTT
CDR3 protein: CSAREGSTGNTEAFF

D gene: TRBD1
clone size: few
V gene: TRBV18
J gene: TRBJ1-1
CDR3 DNA: TGTGCCAGCTCACAATCTACAGGGGAGAAGACTGAAGCTTTCTTT
CDR3 protein: CASSQSTGEKTEAFF

D gene: NA
clone size: few
V gene: TRBV7-9
J gene: TRBJ2-2
CDR3 DNA: TGTGCCAGCAGCTACACACCTGGACATACGAACACCGGGGAGCTGTTTTTT
CDR3 protein: CASSYTPGHTNTGELFF

D gene: NA
clone size: NA
V gene: TRBV20-1
J gene: TRBJ2-7
CDR3 DNA: TGCACTGCACCTGCCTTGACAGCCGACTTTTACGAGCAGTACTTC
CDR3 protein: CTAPALTADFYEQYF

D gene: TRBD1
clone size: few
V gene: TRBV5-4
J gene: TRBJ1-1
CDR3 DNA: TGTGCCAGCAGCTTCGGACAGGGGGACACTGAAGCTTTCTTT
CDR3 protein: CASSFGQGDTEAFF

D gene: NA
clone size: few
V gene: TRBV10-3
J gene: TRBJ2-1
CDR3 DNA: TGTGCCATCAGTGAGTCCGAACGGATCTACAATGAGCAGTTCTTC
CDR3 protein: CAISESERIYNEQFF

D gene: NA
clone size: NA
V gene: TRBV12-3/TRBV12-4
J gene: TRBJ1-1
CDR3 DNA: TGTGCCAGCAGTTTTGGCTTGGACACTGAAGCTTTCTTT
CDR3 protein: CASSFGLDTEAFF

D gene: TRBD1
clone size: NA
V gene: TRBV5-1
J gene: TRBJ1-2
CDR3 DNA: TGCGCCAGCAGCTTGTGGGACAGGGACTATGGCTACACCTTC
CDR3 protein: CASSLWDRDYGYTF

D gene: TRBD2
clone size: NA
V gene: TRBV24-1
J gene: TRBJ2-3
CDR3 DNA: TGTGCCACCAGTGATCGTACCGGGACTACAACAGATACGCAGTATTTT
CDR3 protein: CATSDRTGTTTDTQYF

D gene: NA
clone size: NA
V gene: TRBV6-2/TRBV6-3
J gene: TRBJ2-3
CDR3 DNA: TGTGCCAGCAGTTACAGCTCCGGTACGCAGTATTTT
CDR3 protein: CASSYSSGTQYF

D gene: NA
clone size: few
V gene: TRBV30
J gene: TRBJ2-6
CDR3 DNA: TGTGCCTGGAGCCGGGACACTTCTTTCTCTGGGGCCAACGTCCTGACTTTC
CDR3 protein: CAWSRDTSFSGANVLTF

D gene: NA
clone size: few
V gene: TRBV5-5
J gene: TRBJ2-7
CDR3 DNA: TGTGCCAGCATCAGGAACGCCGACGAGCAGTACTTC
CDR3 protein: CASIRNADEQYF

D gene: NA
clone size: NA
V gene: TRBV4-3
J gene: TRBJ2-1
CDR3 DNA: TGCGCCAGCAGCCAAGGGACGGGCCCTTGGGCTGGGAATGAGCAGTTCTTC
CDR3 protein: CASSQGTGPWAGNEQFF

D gene: NA
clone size: NA
V gene: TRBV4-1
J gene: TRBJ1-1
CDR3 DNA: TGCGCCAGCAGCCAAGAGGGATGGGAGAACACTGAAGCTTTCTTT
CDR3 protein: CASSQEGWENTEAFF

D gene: TRBD1
clone size: many
V gene: TRBV12-3/TRBV12-4
J gene: TRBJ1-1
CDR3 DNA: TGTGCCAGCAGCGGGGACAGGAACACTGAAGCTTTCTTT
CDR3 protein: CASSGDRNTEAFF

D gene: TRBD1
clone size: NA
V gene: TRBV9
J gene: TRBJ1-2
CDR3 DNA: TGTGCCAGCAGCGCGGACAGGGCCAATGGCTACACCTTC
CDR3 protein: CASSADRANGYTF

D gene: NA
clone size: NA
V gene: TRBV29-1
J gene: TRBJ1-2
CDR3 DNA: TGCAGCGTTGAAGATTTGGGACTGGAGGATAGGACTAACTATGGCTACACCTTC
CDR3 protein: CSVEDLGLEDRTNYGYTF

D gene: TRBD1
clone size: NA
V gene: TRBV15
J gene: TRBJ1-4
CDR3 DNA: TGTGCCACCAGCCTACCGGGACAGGGTCATGAAAAACTGTTTTTT
CDR3 protein: CATSLPGQGHEKLFF

D gene: NA
clone size: NA
V gene: TRBV9
J gene: TRBJ2-3
CDR3 DNA: TGTGCCAGCAGCGCGGACAGCGTCACAGATACGCAGTATTTT
CDR3 protein: CASSADSVTDTQYF

D gene: NA
clone size: few
V gene: TRBV6-6
J gene: TRBJ1-3
CDR3 DNA: TGTGCCAGCAGTCATTACACGAGCTCTGGAAACACCATATATTTT
CDR3 protein: CASSHYTSSGNTIYF

D gene: NA
clone size: few
V gene: TRBV15
J gene: TRBJ2-7
CDR3 DNA: TGTGCCATCAATATCGAGGGCGAGCAGTACTTC
CDR3 protein: CAINIEGEQYF

D gene: NA
clone size: few
V gene: TRBV12-3/TRBV12-4
J gene: TRBJ2-3
CDR3 DNA: TGTGCCAGCAGTGACGATCCTAGCACAGATACGCAGTATTTT
CDR3 protein: CASSDDPSTDTQYF

D gene: TRBD1
clone size: few
V gene: TRBV15
J gene: TRBJ1-1
CDR3 DNA: TGTGCCACCAGCAGAGATCGATCGGACAGGGGGCTAAGTGAAGCTTTCTTT
CDR3 protein: CATSRDRSDRGLSEAFF

D gene: NA
clone size: few
V gene: TRBV18
J gene: TRBJ2-7
CDR3 DNA: TGTGCCAGCTCACCAACGCAGGCGGTGAACGAGCAGTACTTC
CDR3 protein: CASSPTQAVNEQYF

D gene: TRBD2
clone size: NA
V gene: TRBV7-2
J gene: TRBJ2-1
CDR3 DNA: TGTGCCAGCAGCTTTGATGGACTAGCGGACAATGAGCAGTTCTTC
CDR3 protein: CASSFDGLADNEQFF

D gene: NA
clone size: NA
V gene: TRBV29-1
J gene: TRBJ1-2
CDR3 DNA: TGCAGCGTTGAACGCGCCCGACAGGCCTATGGCTACACCTTC
CDR3 protein: CSVERARQAYGYTF

D gene: NA
clone size: NA
V gene: TRBV18
J gene: TRBJ2-3
CDR3 DNA: TGTGCCAGCTCACCGACCCGGGGGTCCGCTGGCGCAGATACGCAGTATTTT
CDR3 protein: CASSPTRGSAGADTQYF

D gene: NA
clone size: NA
V gene: TRBV3-1
J gene: TRBJ1-1
CDR3 DNA: TGTGCCAGCAGCCATGCAACAGCGAACACTGAAGCTTTCTTT
CDR3 protein: CASSHATANTEAFF

D gene: NA
clone size: NA
V gene: TRBV7-8
J gene: TRBJ2-5
CDR3 DNA: TGTGCCAGCAGCCGAGTAGAGGGCCAAGAGACCCAGTACTTC
CDR3 protein: CASSRVEGQETQYF

D gene: TRBD2
clone size: NA
V gene: TRBV4-3
J gene: TRBJ2-1
CDR3 DNA: TGCGCCAGCAGCCAAGATAGCGGGGGCTCCTACAATGAGCAGTTCTTC
CDR3 protein: CASSQDSGGSYNEQFF

D gene: NA
clone size: NA
V gene: TRBV10-3
J gene: TRBJ1-1
CDR3 DNA: TGTGCCATCAGTGACCGAAGCACTGAAGCTTTCTTT
CDR3 protein: CAISDRSTEAFF

D gene: TRBD1
clone size: NA
V gene: TRBV27
J gene: TRBJ1-2
CDR3 DNA: TGTGCCAGCAGTTATAACAGGGGTCGCGATGGCTACACCTTC
CDR3 protein: CASSYNRGRDGYTF

D gene: NA
clone size: NA
V gene: TRBV12-3/TRBV12-4
J gene: TRBJ1-1
CDR3 DNA: TGTGCCAGCATGGACAACGTGAACACTGAAGCTTTCTTT
CDR3 protein: CASMDNVNTEAFF

D gene: NA
clone size: few
V gene: TRBV7-8
J gene: TRBJ2-2
CDR3 DNA: TGTGCCAGCAGCTTAGCAACGAACACCGGGGAGCTGTTTTTT
CDR3 protein: CASSLATNTGELFF

D gene: NA
clone size: few
V gene: TRBV7-2
J gene: TRBJ2-7
CDR3 DNA: TGTGCCAGCAGCTTAGAGCGGCGGAACTCCTACGAGCAGTACTTC
CDR3 protein: CASSLERRNSYEQYF

D gene: NA
clone size: few
V gene: TRBV13
J gene: TRBJ1-4
CDR3 DNA: TGTGCCAGCAGCTCCACTCCCGCTAATGAAAAACTGTTTTTT
CDR3 protein: CASSSTPANEKLFF

D gene: NA
clone size: few
V gene: TRBV24-1
J gene: TRBJ2-7
CDR3 DNA: TGTGCCACCAGTGACCCCGGGGGCTCCTACGAGCAGTACTTC
CDR3 protein: CATSDPGGSYEQYF

D gene: NA
clone size: NA
V gene: TRBV6-5
J gene: TRBJ1-1
CDR3 DNA: TGTGCCAGCAGTTATGGGGGGGCGATGAACACTGAAGCTTTCTTT
CDR3 protein: CASSYGGAMNTEAFF

D gene: NA
clone size: few
V gene: TRBV4-1
J gene: TRBJ2-4
CDR3 DNA: TGCGCCAGCAGCCAAGACTCACTGGGGGCCAAAAACATTCAGTACTTC
CDR3 protein: CASSQDSLGAKNIQYF

D gene: TRBD1
clone size: NA
V gene: TRBV20-1
J gene: TRBJ1-1
CDR3 DNA: TGCAGTGCTAATAAGGGACAGGGGGCCGCTGAAGCTTTCTTT
CDR3 protein: CSANKGQGAAEAFF

D gene: TRBD1
clone size: NA
V gene: TRBV5-1
J gene: TRBJ1-1
CDR3 DNA: TGCGCCAGCAGCACAGGGGTGGGTAACACTGAAGCTTTCTTT
CDR3 protein: CASSTGVGNTEAFF

D gene: TRBD2
clone size: few
V gene: TRBV12-3/TRBV12-4
J gene: TRBJ2-5
CDR3 DNA: TGTGCCAGCACCCGGGGGGGCACAGAGACCCAGTACTTC
CDR3 protein: CASTRGGTETQYF

D gene: TRBD1
clone size: many
V gene: TRBV10-3
J gene: TRBJ2-1
CDR3 DNA: TGTGCCATCAGTGCGGGGACAGGGGACTACAATGAGCAGTTCTTC
CDR3 protein: CAISAGTGDYNEQFF

D gene: NA
clone size: NA
V gene: TRBV20-1
J gene: TRBJ2-1
CDR3 DNA: TGCAGTGGATGGGGGGGCTTAGAGCAGTTCTTC
CDR3 protein: CSGWGGLEQFF

D gene: NA
clone size: NA
V gene: TRBV7-9
J gene: TRBJ1-1
CDR3 DNA: TGTGCCAGCAGCCCAATTACTGAAGCTTTCTTT
CDR3 protein: CASSPITEAFF